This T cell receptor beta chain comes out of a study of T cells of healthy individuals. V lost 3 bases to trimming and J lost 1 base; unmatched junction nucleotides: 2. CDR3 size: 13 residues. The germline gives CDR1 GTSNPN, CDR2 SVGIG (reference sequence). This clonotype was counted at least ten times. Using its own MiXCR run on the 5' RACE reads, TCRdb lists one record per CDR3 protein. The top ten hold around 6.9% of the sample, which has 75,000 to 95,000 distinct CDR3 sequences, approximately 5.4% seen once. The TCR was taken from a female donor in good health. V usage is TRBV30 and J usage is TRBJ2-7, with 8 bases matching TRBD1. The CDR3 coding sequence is TGTGCCTGGAGGGACAGGGCGTCCTACGAGCAGTACTTC. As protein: CAWRDRASYEQYF.